The present entry profiles one TCR beta chain with its context. Antigen unknown. This sample was included in a study of T cell responses to AZD1222 COVID-19 vaccine. The study's findings and limits: Variant regions that are unmutated are reportedly the target of nearly half of spike-specific TCRs. Spike-spanning, vaccine-associated CD4 TCRs were dominant at 160-218 and 743-854.

Germline lookup yields CDR1 MNHEY and CDR2 SVGEGT. The CDR3 extends over 15 amino acids. V was shortened by 0 bases and J by 2 bases, with 11 bases between the two germline ends. Data came from immunoSEQ multiplex PCR; TCRdb stores just in-frame clones and leaves some out. Of roughly 150,000 clones listed, around 90% are singletons. The gene calls are TRBV6-2 or TRBV6-3 and TRBJ2-7; tentative D call: TRBD2 (6 bases). This sequence originates from an adult who received the AZD1222 COVID-19 vaccine. The input for sequencing was peripheral blood, taken 28 days after the second AZD1222 dose. CDR3 residues: CASSYSSAGTYEQYF. CDR3 sequence (DNA): TGTGCCAGCAGTTACTCGTCAGCGGGCACCTACGAGCAGTACTTC.